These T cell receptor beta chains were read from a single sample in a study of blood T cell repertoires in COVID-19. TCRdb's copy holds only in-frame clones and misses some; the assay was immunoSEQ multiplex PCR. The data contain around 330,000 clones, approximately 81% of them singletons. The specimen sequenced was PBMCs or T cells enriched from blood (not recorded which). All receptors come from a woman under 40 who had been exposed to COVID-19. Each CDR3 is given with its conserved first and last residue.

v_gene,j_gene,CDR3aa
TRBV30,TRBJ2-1,CAWISGSYNEQFF
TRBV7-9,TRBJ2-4,CASSFNRGLDKNIQYF
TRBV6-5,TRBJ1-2,CASSTGTVDGYTF
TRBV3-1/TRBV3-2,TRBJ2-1,CASSQDSRRDNEQFF
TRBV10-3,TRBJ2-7,CAIGLAGALSYEQYF
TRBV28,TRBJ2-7,CASRDSAYEQYF
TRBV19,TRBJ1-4,CASSSTTGGKLFF
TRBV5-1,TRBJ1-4,CASSSMDSEKLFF
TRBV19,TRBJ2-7,CASSMEIAGEQYF
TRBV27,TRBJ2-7,CASSREGYEQYF
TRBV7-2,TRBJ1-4,CASSLASFLSPHDREEEKLFF
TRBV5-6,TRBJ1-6,CASSFRKELNSPLHF
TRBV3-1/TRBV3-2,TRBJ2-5,CASSQGLGGAETQYF
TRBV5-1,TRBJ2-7,CASSLIVENEQYF
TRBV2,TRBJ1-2,CASSVTGGHGYTF